This T cell receptor (beta chain) was obtained from a study of Tregs in tolerant kidney transplant recipients. V lost 1 base, J lost 4 bases, and 6 bases stayed unmatched. Germline V lookup: CDR1 LGHNT, CDR2 FRNRAP. CDR3 length equals 15 residues. Repertoires were generated with immunoSEQ multiplex PCR, while TCRdb's copy carries only in-frame clones and drops some. Of some 56,000 clones in the sample, 90% to 95% were seen once. Related graft donors supplied nonmyeloablative bone marrow transplants, and mixed chimerism was transient. The sequence was collected from a human patient who received a combined kidney and bone marrow transplant. Some of the T cells might come from the graft donor. The material was CD8+ T cells from blood (PBMCs), obtained 24 months after the transplant. The rearrangement uses TRBV12-5 and TRBJ1-1; 7 bases align to TRBD1. DNA of the CDR3: TGTGCTAGTGGTTTGGGTCAGGGGGGAGGCACTGAAGCTTTCTTT. It specifies CASGLGQGGGTEAFF.